These T cell receptor beta chains were read from a single sample in a study of T cells in Graves' hyperthyroidism and ophthalmopathy. Using its own MiXCR run on the multiplex PCR reads, TCRdb lists one record per CDR3 protein. The sample records about 640,000 distinct CDR3 sequences, less than 25% being singletons. What was sequenced was blood. All receptors come from a man aged 30 to 45 with Graves' ophthalmopathy. Both conserved end residues are part of each CDR3. Fields, in order: D gene, J gene, clone size, V gene, CDR3 protein, CDR3 DNA. D genes are given only for firm matches. Some rows have no size entry. The others give once, few or many, or a class for an expanded clone.

>.|TRBJ1-2|many|TRBV28
CASSFVRGANYGYTF
TGTGCCAGCAGTTTCGTGAGGGGGGCTAACTATGGCTACACCTTC
>TRBD2|TRBJ2-2|few|TRBV27
CASHSGTTLFANTGELFF
TGTGCCAGCCATAGCGGGACTACCTTGTTCGCGAACACCGGGGAGCTGTTTTTT
>.|TRBJ2-4|.|TRBV29-1
CSVEEQGLNIQYF
TGCAGCGTTGAAGAACAGGGATTGAACATTCAGTACTTC
>.|TRBJ1-1|few|TRBV6-5
CASSYAPPGDTEAFF
TGTGCCAGCAGTTACGCGCCCCCAGGGGACACTGAAGCTTTCTTT
>.|TRBJ1-1|many|TRBV7-2
CASSLGGIGGTEAFF
TGTGCCAGCAGCCTGGGGGGTATAGGGGGGACTGAAGCTTTCTTT
>.|TRBJ2-6|.|TRBV7-8
CASRRPNAGANVLTF
TGTGCCAGCAGAAGACCCAACGCTGGGGCCAACGTCCTGACTTTC
>.|TRBJ2-1|.|TRBV7-2
CASSLGGRGGRAHNEQFF
TGTGCCAGCAGCTTAGGGGGGAGGGGGGGGAGGGCCCACAATGAGCAGTTCTTC
>.|TRBJ1-3|few|TRBV5-6
CASSIGNTIYF
TGTGCCAGCAGCATCGGAAACACCATATATTTT
>TRBD1|TRBJ2-1|.|TRBV9
CASSVGPGTGANEQFF
TGTGCCAGCAGCGTCGGACCCGGGACAGGGGCAAATGAGCAGTTCTTC
>.|TRBJ1-5|.|TRBV30
CAWSVSQFNQPQHF
TGTGCCTGGAGTGTAAGTCAGTTCAATCAGCCCCAGCATTTT
>.|TRBJ2-7|few|TRBV29-1
CSVPAGTRPYEQYF
TGCAGCGTTCCGGCCGGGACTCGCCCCTACGAGCAGTACTTC
>TRBD2|TRBJ2-3|few|TRBV6-1
CASSPRLAGDPDTQYF
TGTGCCAGCAGTCCACGACTAGCGGGAGATCCAGATACGCAGTATTTT
>.|TRBJ1-1|.|TRBV28
CASSLRLVEAFF
TGTGCCAGCAGTCTTAGACTTGTGGAAGCTTTCTTT
>TRBD2|TRBJ2-3|many|TRBV12-3/TRBV12-4
CASTRGLAGRTDTQYF
TGTGCCAGCACGCGGGGACTAGCGGGACGCACAGATACGCAGTATTTT
>.|TRBJ2-1|many|TRBV7-3
CASSFEAGFNNEQFF
TGTGCCAGCAGCTTCGAAGCGGGTTTCAACAATGAGCAGTTCTTC
>.|TRBJ2-7|many|TRBV11-2
CASSLSPSSYEQYF
TGTGCCAGCAGCTTATCCCCTAGCTCCTACGAGCAGTACTTC
>.|TRBJ1-3|few|TRBV11-2
CASSPNPGNTIYF
TGTGCCAGCAGCCCAAATCCTGGAAACACCATATATTTT
>.|TRBJ2-7|few|TRBV19
CASSIDRTYEQYF
TGTGCCAGTAGTATAGACCGAACCTACGAGCAGTACTTC
>.|TRBJ2-3|few|TRBV12-3/TRBV12-4
CASSFGARGQYF
TGTGCCAGCAGTTTCGGGGCTAGGGGGCAGTATTTT
>.|TRBJ2-7|.|TRBV6-1
CATQGSLTYEQYF
TGTGCCACCCAGGGGAGTCTCACCTACGAGCAGTACTTC
>TRBD2|TRBJ2-4|.|TRBV6-1
CASSPGGDIQYF
TGTGCCAGCAGCCCGGGGGGGGACATTCAGTACTTC
>.|TRBJ1-1|few|TRBV30
CAWRMAGVGEAFF
TGTGCCTGGAGGATGGCAGGGGTTGGTGAAGCTTTCTTT
>.|TRBJ2-5|.|TRBV11-2
CASSPSMETQYF
TGTGCCAGCAGCCCGAGTATGGAGACCCAGTACTTC
>.|TRBJ2-7|.|TRBV30
CAWSAGAGNDEQYF
TGTGCCTGGAGTGCGGGGGCAGGGAATGACGAGCAGTACTTC
>.|TRBJ2-1|.|TRBV7-3
CASGLTGNEQFF
TGTGCCAGCGGCTTAACGGGCAATGAGCAGTTCTTC
>.|TRBJ2-5|.|TRBV4-3
CASSQSWQGETQYF
TGCGCCAGCAGCCAATCGTGGCAGGGGGAGACCCAGTACTTC
>TRBD2|TRBJ2-1|few|TRBV10-3
CAISEKLAGGYNEQFF
TGTGCCATCAGTGAGAAGCTAGCGGGAGGGTACAATGAGCAGTTCTTC
>TRBD2|TRBJ2-3|few|TRBV7-9
CASSPTSGASTDTQYF
TGTGCCAGCAGTCCAACTAGCGGGGCTAGCACAGATACGCAGTATTTT
>.|TRBJ2-5|.|TRBV9
CASSVGGGTQETQYF
TGTGCCAGCAGCGTAGGGGGGGGGACACAAGAGACCCAGTACTTC
>TRBD2|TRBJ2-7|many|TRBV30
CAWSLGGSSYEQYF
TGTGCCTGGAGTCTGGGAGGGAGCTCCTACGAGCAGTACTTC
>.|TRBJ2-1|few|TRBV18
CASSPFGTTYNEQFF
TGTGCCAGCTCACCCTTCGGGACAACCTACAATGAGCAGTTCTTC
>.|TRBJ2-7|many|TRBV5-1
CASVHQNEQYF
TGCGCCAGCGTACACCAAAACGAGCAGTACTTC
>.|TRBJ2-7|few|TRBV29-1
CSVEGRAEQYF
TGCAGCGTTGAGGGTCGAGCCGAGCAGTACTTC
>.|TRBJ2-1|many|TRBV5-1
CASSLDSYEQFF
TGCGCCAGCAGCTTGGATTCCTATGAGCAGTTCTTC
>.|TRBJ1-1|.|TRBV7-2
CASRPAGTEAFF
TGTGCCAGCAGACCAGCTGGCACTGAAGCTTTCTTT
>.|TRBJ1-2|.|TRBV19
CASSLTGKGTDGYTF
TGTGCCAGTAGTCTAACCGGGAAAGGTACGGATGGCTACACCTTC
>.|TRBJ1-1|many|TRBV6-1
CASSSPLEGPTEAFF
TGTGCCAGCAGTTCACCCCTGGAGGGTCCCACTGAAGCTTTCTTT